This T cell receptor (beta chain) was documented in a study of T cell responses to AZD1222 COVID-19 vaccine. Study observations and caveats: Spike-specific TCR breadth and depth grew following two AZD1222 doses. Seropositive status at baseline applied to only five to seven AZD1222 recipients.

Regarding this clone: Its matching antigen is unknown.

Method: immunoSEQ multiplex PCR; TCRdb's copy keeps in-frame clones and lacks some. The sample has more than 80,000 clones, 80% to 90% seen once. Germline CDR1 LGHNA, CDR2 YNFKEQ. Trimming took 3 bases from V and 5 from J, leaving 19 bases between them. The CDR3 runs 16 residues. This specimen consisted of peripheral blood, obtained on day 0 of MenACWY control vaccination. The rearrangement joins TRBV4-2 to TRBJ1-2, with D possibly being TRBD1 (5 bases). The TCR originated in an adult in good health. The CDR3 region is CASSHAGSVQSYGYTF. DNA of the CDR3: TGTGCCAGCAGCCACGCAGGGTCGGTTCAATCTTATGGCTACACCTTC.